The 12 T cell receptor beta chains listed next were all sequenced from one sample in a study of cytomegalovirus exposure and HLA in healthy donors. The study ran its PCR with 60 Vbeta and 13 Jbeta primers. Repertoires were generated with immunoSEQ multiplex PCR, while TCRdb's copy carries only in-frame clones and drops some. The sample records some 170,000 clones, about 81% being singletons. Sample: PBMCs. These receptors came from a girl aged 10-17 years in good health and CMV-seropositive.

This chain links TRBV28 with TRBJ1-5, with D possibly matching TRBD1 (6 bases). Per the germline V gene, CDR1 is MDHEN and CDR2 is SYDVKM. The CDR3 is 14 residues long. Between the trimmed V and J ends, which lost 2 bases and 4 bases, there was a span of 9 bases. CDR3 region: CASSLRGGNQPQHF. DNA of the CDR3: TGTGCCAGCAGTTTAAGGGGGGGAAATCAGCCCCAGCATTTT.

V gene TRBV5-8 combines with J gene TRBJ1-3; D remains ambiguous. Looked up from germline, CDR1 is SGHTS and CDR2 is YDEGEE. There are 16 residues in the CDR3. The V gene lost 2 bases and the J gene lost 0 bases, with 12 bases spanning the gap. The CDR3 here is CASSFATVSSGNTIYF. CDR3 DNA sequence: TGTGCCAGCAGCTTTGCCACAGTCAGCTCTGGAAACACCATATATTTT.

The chain uses TRBV7-9 and TRBJ2-7; D ambiguous. Germline V gene data show CDR1 as SEHNR and CDR2 as FQNEAQ (reference sequence). The CDR3 contains 14 residues. Trimming shortened V by 1 base and J by 0 bases, and 7 bases separated the two germline ends. The CDR3 loop is CASSLGSGSYEQYF. The CDR3, as DNA: TGTGCCAGCAGCTTAGGGTCAGGCTCCTACGAGCAGTACTTC.

The chain uses TRBV5-1 and TRBJ1-4; D perhaps matches TRBD1 (6 bases). There are 14 residues in the CDR3. Trimming left V 4 bases short and J 6 bases short, with 13 bases between. Germline values: CDR1 SGHRS, CDR2 YFSETQ. The DNA for the CDR3 is TGCGCCAGCAGCCGGGGTAAGGGGGATGAAAAACTGTTTTTT. Protein sequence: CASSRGKGDEKLFF.

The chain employs TRBV13 and TRBJ1-3, with D possibly matching TRBD1 (6 bases). CDR1 is PRHDT, CDR2 FYEKMQ, per germline (reference sequence). This CDR3 has 15 amino acids. Deletions cut 5 bases from V and 0 bases from J, with 11 bases between. The CDR3 nucleotides are TGTGCCAGCAGCCCCGACAGGAACTCTGGAAACACCATATATTTT. Translation: CASSPDRNSGNTIYF. The entire variable domain, with the rest obtained from reference TRBV13 and TRBJ1-3, is as follows: AAGVIQSPRHLIKEKRETATLKCYPIPRHDTVYWYQQGPGQDPQFLISFYEKMQSDKGSIPDRFSAQQFSDYHSELNMSSLELGDSALYFCASSPDRNSGNTIYFGEGSWLTVV.

Notes on this clone: One end of the junction does not line up with germline, which may come from a read error. V gene TRBV13 combines with J gene TRBJ2-7, with 9 bases aligning to TRBD1. The CDR3 has 14 amino acids. CDR1 and CDR2 from the germline V gene are PRHDT and FYEKMQ (reference sequence). This CDR3 reads CASSLDRGPFVRNF. The CDR3 nucleotides are TGTGCCAGCAGCTTAGACAGGGGGCCCTTCGTGCGGAACTTC.

The rearrangement joins TRBV5-1 to TRBJ2-5; D may be TRBD1 (5 bases). Trimming left V 4 bases short and J 5 bases short, with 18 bases between. Germline-derived CDR1 and CDR2 are SGHRS and YFSETQ. The CDR3 totals 15 residues. The CDR3 DNA sequence: TGCGCCAGCAGCCTAAACCCGACAGTTTCGGAGACCCAGTACTTC. This translates into CASSLNPTVSETQYF.

The rearrangement uses TRBV6-5 and TRBJ2-1, with D perhaps matching TRBD2 (6 bases). The germline V gene has CDR1 MNHEY and CDR2 SVGAGI. This CDR3 region has 13 residues. V lost 6 bases and J lost 10, with 16 bases in between. CDR3 protein: CASSSTRAGEQFF. For the CDR3, the DNA is TGTGCCAGCAGCAGTACTAGGGCGGGAGAGCAGTTCTTC.

In its sample, this clone was seen a few times. The chain employs TRBV5-4 and TRBJ2-7; 8 positions match TRBD2. Germline assignment: CDR1 SGHNT and CDR2 YYREEE (reference sequence). This CDR3 is built from 14 residues. The V gene end was trimmed by 3 bases and the J gene end by 3 bases; junction bases not matched to a gene: 5. Written as DNA, the CDR3 is TGTGCCAGCAGCTCGGGGGGGGGTTTCTACGAGCAGTACTTC. This codes for CASSSGGGFYEQYF.

In this sample, this clone turned up once. The chain carries TRBV7-6 and TRBJ1-3, with a possible D match to TRBD1 (6 bases). The length of the CDR3 is 15 residues. Per the germline V gene, CDR1 is SGHVS and CDR2 is FNYEAQ. Deletions cut 5 bases from V and 0 bases from J, with 11 bases between. The CDR3 sequence is CASSRPDSSGNTIYF. Written as DNA, the CDR3 is TGTGCCAGCAGCCGCCCGGACAGCTCTGGAAACACCATATATTTT.

The chain links TRBV2 to TRBJ2-1, with TRBD2 identical over 9 bases. The CDR3 is 14 amino acids. J was trimmed by 9 bases and V by 2 bases; bases with no gene match: 5. Germline CDR1 reads SNHLY; CDR2 reads FYNNEI. The CDR3 here is CASSELAGFSEQFF. The CDR3 DNA reads TGTGCCAGCAGTGAACTAGCGGGGTTTAGTGAGCAGTTCTTC.

This chain uses TRBV11-2 with TRBJ1-2, with D possibly TRBD1 on 6 matching bases. The V gene's germline CDR1 is SGHAT and CDR2 FQNNGV. The CDR3 runs 16 residues. Between the trimmed V and J ends, which lost 4 bases and 2 bases, there was a span of 17 bases. CDR3: CASSSSGVGVNYGYTF. The CDR3, as DNA: TGTGCCAGCAGCTCCTCAGGGGTCGGAGTCAACTATGGCTACACCTTC.